This passage covers 3 T cell receptor beta chains from one sample sequenced in a study of T cell responses to AZD1222 COVID-19 vaccine. The method was immunoSEQ multiplex PCR; TCRdb's version includes in-frame clones alone and lacks a portion of them. Altogether about 120,000 clones are present, approximately 93% being singletons, with the ten largest covering about 3%. The material sequenced was peripheral blood, taken on day 0 of AZD1222 vaccination. These receptors originate from an adult in good health.

The chain joins TRBV19 to TRBJ2-7; no clear D. The V gene's germline CDR1 is LNHDA and CDR2 SQIVND (reference sequence). V was clipped by 0 bases and J by 2 bases, with 11 bases between them. This CDR3 region has 15 residues. The CDR3 reads CASSIDGTPTYEQYF. Here the CDR3 DNA reads TGTGCCAGTAGTATAGATGGCACCCCAACCTACGAGCAGTACTTC.

The J gene is TRBJ1-2, the V gene TRBV12-1. TRBV12-1 is a pseudogene. The CDR3 consists of 16 residues. The CDR3 DNA reads as TGTGCCAGCAGCTTTCCCGGCCCCGCGAGGGATTATGGCTACACCTTC. It is translated as CASSFPGPARDYGYTF.

The chain couples TRBV27 to TRBJ2-7; no definite D call. Germline CDR1 is MNHEY and CDR2 is SMNVEV (reference sequence). V was clipped by 5 bases and J by 4 bases, with 12 bases between them. The CDR3 has 13 residues. CDR3 sequence reads: CASSGGRQYEQYF. The CDR3 DNA follows: TGTGCCAGCAGTGGTGGACGGCAATACGAGCAGTACTTC.